This TCR beta chain was observed in a study of T cell responses to AZD1222 COVID-19 vaccine. Overall study results and limits: Nearly half of spike-specific TCRs reportedly target variant regions that are unmutated in the B.1.351 and B.1.1.7 variants.

A remark on this clone: The antigen remains undetermined.

J was trimmed by 7 bases and V by 2 bases; bases with no gene match: 8. The CDR3 runs to 15 residues. CDR1 is LGHDT and CDR2 is YNNKEL in the germline V gene (reference sequence). Assay used: immunoSEQ multiplex PCR; TCRdb lists only in-frame clones, some missing. Of about 180,000 clones listed, about 90% were seen once; the top ten hold approximately 2%. The source material was peripheral blood, sampled on day 0 of AZD1222 vaccination. The chain couples TRBV3-1 (or the pseudogene TRBV3-2) to TRBJ1-1; 9 positions match TRBD1. This clonotype was sampled from an adult in good health. The CDR3 reads CASSQHAGTGIEAFF. CDR3 coding DNA: TGTGCCAGCAGCCAACACGCCGGGACAGGGATTGAAGCTTTCTTT.